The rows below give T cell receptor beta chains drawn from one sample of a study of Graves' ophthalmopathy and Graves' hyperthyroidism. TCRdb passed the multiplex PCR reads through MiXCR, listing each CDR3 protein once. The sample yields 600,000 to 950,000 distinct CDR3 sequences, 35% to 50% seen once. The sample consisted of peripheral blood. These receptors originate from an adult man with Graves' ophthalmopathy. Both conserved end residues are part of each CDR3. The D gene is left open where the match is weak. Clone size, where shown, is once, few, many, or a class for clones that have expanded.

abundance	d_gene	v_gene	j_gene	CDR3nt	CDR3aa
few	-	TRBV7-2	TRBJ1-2	TGTGCCAGCAGTTTTTCGGGGGCGGACTATGGCTACACCTTC	CASSFSGADYGYTF
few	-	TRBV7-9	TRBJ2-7	TGTGCCAGCAGCTTAGTCGCGGGGACACAGGCCTACGAGCAGTACTTC	CASSLVAGTQAYEQYF
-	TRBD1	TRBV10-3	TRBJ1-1	TGTGCCATCAGTGAGGGACAGGATGGGACTGAAGCTTTCTTT	CAISEGQDGTEAFF
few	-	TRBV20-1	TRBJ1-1	TGCAGTGTCCTGGTTGGCACTGAAGCTTTCTTT	CSVLVGTEAFF
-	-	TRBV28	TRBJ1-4	TGTGCCAGCAGTTCCGGGACGGCGGATGAAAAACTGTTTTTT	CASSSGTADEKLFF
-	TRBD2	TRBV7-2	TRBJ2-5	TGTGCCAGCAGCTTAGAGGGGACTAGCGTCGGGGAGACCCAGTACTTC	CASSLEGTSVGETQYF
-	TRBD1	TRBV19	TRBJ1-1	TGTGCCAGTAGTGCTCAGGGGGCTGAAGCTTTCTTT	CASSAQGAEAFF
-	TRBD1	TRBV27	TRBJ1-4	TGTGCCAGCAGTGAAGGGGGCAGATCTGAAAAACTGTTTTTT	CASSEGGRSEKLFF
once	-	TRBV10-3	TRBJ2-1	TGTGCCATCAGCGGGGACGCAAATTCCGGGCAGTTCTTC	CAISGDANSGQFF
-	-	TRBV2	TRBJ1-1	TGTGCCAGCAGGTACCCGCAGGGTGCGAACACTGAAGCTTTCTTT	CASRYPQGANTEAFF
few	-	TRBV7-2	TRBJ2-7	TGTGCCAGCAGCTTCGGACTGCGCTACGAGCAGTACTTC	CASSFGLRYEQYF
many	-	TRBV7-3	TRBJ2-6	TGTGCCAGCAGCCCTTTCTCTGGGGCCAACGTCCTGACTTTC	CASSPFSGANVLTF
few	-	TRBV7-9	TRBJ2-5	TGTGCCAGCAGATCCGGGACGGAAGAGACCCAGTACTTC	CASRSGTEETQYF
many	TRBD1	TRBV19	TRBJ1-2	TGTGCCAGTAGTCATACGACGGACAGGGTGGCCGACACCTTC	CASSHTTDRVADTF
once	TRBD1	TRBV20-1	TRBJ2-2	TGCAGTGCTGCACCGGGACAGGGGGCAGGCGGGGAGCTGTTTTTT	CSAAPGQGAGGELFF
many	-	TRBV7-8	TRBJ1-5	TGTGCCAGCAGAGGGCGGGGGAATCAGCCCCAGCATTTT	CASRGRGNQPQHF
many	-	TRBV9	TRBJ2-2	TGTGCCAGCAGCGTAGCTTCTTCACCGGGCGGGGAGCTGTTTTTT	CASSVASSPGGELFF
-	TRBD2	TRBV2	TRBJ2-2	TGTGCCATCCGACTAGCGGGGAGCCCCTTCTCCGGGGAGCTGTTTTTT	CAIRLAGSPFSGELFF
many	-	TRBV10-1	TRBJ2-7	TGCGCCAGCAGTGAGTCGGGGAGGTACGAGCAGTACTTC	CASSESGRYEQYF
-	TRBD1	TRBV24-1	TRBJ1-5	TGTGCCACACAGGGGATGGCGCCCCAGCATTTT	CATQGMAPQHF
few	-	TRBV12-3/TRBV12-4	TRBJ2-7	TGTGCCAGCAGTTTAAGAGGGGCCTCCAACGAGCAGTACTTC	CASSLRGASNEQYF
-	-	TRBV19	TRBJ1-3	TGTGCCAGCACCAATCAGGCAGGCGTCTACTCTGGAAACACCATATATTTT	CASTNQAGVYSGNTIYF
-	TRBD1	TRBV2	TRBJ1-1	TGTGCCAACAGAGTAGACAGGGCCAACACTGAAGCTTTCTTT	CANRVDRANTEAFF
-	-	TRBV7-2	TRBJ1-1	TGTGCCAGCTTCGGGGACAACACTGAAGCTTTCTTT	CASFGDNTEAFF
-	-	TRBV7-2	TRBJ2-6	TGTGCCAGCAGCTTAGGAGACAGGATCTCTGGGGCCAACGTCCTGACTTTC	CASSLGDRISGANVLTF
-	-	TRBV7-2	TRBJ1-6	TGTGCCAGCAGCTTAAGACGACCTTCCATAATTCACGATTCACCCCTCCACTTT	CASSLRRPSIIHDSPLHF
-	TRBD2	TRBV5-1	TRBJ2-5	TGCGCCAGCAGCCCCGGGACTAGCTTTGAGACCCAGTACTTC	CASSPGTSFETQYF
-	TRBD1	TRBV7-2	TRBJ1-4	TGTGCCAGCAATTCACAGGGGGCGTGGAAACTGTTTTTT	CASNSQGAWKLFF
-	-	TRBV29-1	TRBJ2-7	TGCAGCGTTGACGCCGGGGAGCAGTACTTC	CSVDAGEQYF
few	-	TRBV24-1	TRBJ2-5	TGTGCCACCAGTGGTGGGGGAGAGACCCAGTACTTC	CATSGGGETQYF
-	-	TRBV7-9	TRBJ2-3	TGTGCCAGCAGCTTACACTACACAGATACGCAGTATTTT	CASSLHYTDTQYF
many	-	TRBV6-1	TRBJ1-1	TGTGCCAGCAGTGAGTGGTACAACACTGAAGCTTTCTTT	CASSEWYNTEAFF